In its sample, the clone carrying this T cell receptor beta chain was seen many times. As yet, its antigen is unknown. This entry comes from a study of regulatory T cells in long-lasting Graves disease. In the study overall: Newly diagnosed Graves' patients had under 3 months of antithyroid drugs.

Indicated time point: newly diagnosed GD, antithyroid drugs for less than 3 months. The TCR library was made from RNA that had been extracted from PBMCs in TRIzol. Looked up from germline, CDR1 is LNHNV and CDR2 is YYDKDF (reference sequence). V lost 6 bases to trimming and J lost 3 bases; unmatched junction nucleotides: 25. This CDR3 contains 21 residues. To make TCR beta libraries, researchers used iRepertoire HTBI primers and Arm-PCR of CDR3 regions. TCRdb re-derived calls from the multiplex PCR reads in MiXCR, one entry per CDR3 protein. The table lists about 200,000 distinct CDR3 sequences, around 20% of them singletons. Whole-study findings and limits: TRBV28, TRBJ1-2 and TRBJ2-5 were favored in persistent disease.

Sequencing used peripheral blood mononuclear cells (PBMCs), obtained at new diagnosis, from a patient treated with antithyroid drugs. The chain combines TRBV15 with TRBJ2-3, with 9 positions matching TRBD1. The receptor's source is a female donor with Graves disease. The chain's CDR3 is CATRPGTGNLWPSGQTDTQYF. The CDR3 region has the DNA TGTGCCACCAGACCAGGGACAGGGAATCTCTGGCCTAGCGGCCAGACAGATACGCAGTATTTT.